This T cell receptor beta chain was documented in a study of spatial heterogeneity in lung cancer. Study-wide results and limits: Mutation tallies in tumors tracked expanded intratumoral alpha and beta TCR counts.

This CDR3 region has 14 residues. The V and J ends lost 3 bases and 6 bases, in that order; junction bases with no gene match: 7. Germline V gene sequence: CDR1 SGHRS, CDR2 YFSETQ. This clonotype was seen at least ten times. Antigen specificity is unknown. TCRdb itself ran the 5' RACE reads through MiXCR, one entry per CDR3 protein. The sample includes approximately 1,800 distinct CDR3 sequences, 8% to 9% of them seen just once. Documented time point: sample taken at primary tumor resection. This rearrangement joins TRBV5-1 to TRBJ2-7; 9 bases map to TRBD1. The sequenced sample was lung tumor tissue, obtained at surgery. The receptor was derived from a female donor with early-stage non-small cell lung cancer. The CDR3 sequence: CASSWGADRGEQYF. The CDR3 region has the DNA TGCGCCAGCAGCTGGGGGGCGGACAGGGGCGAGCAGTACTTC.